The present T cell receptor beta chain was sequenced within a study of OX40 agonist ivuxolimab in advanced cancers. Some background on the complete study: The costimulatory receptor OX40 (CD134) was targeted by ivuxolimab, a fully human IgG2 agonistic monoclonal antibody. Intravenous ivuxolimab was administered to patients every 2 weeks at six dose levels: 0.01, 0.1, 0.3, 1.5, 3 and 10 mg/kg. A male proportion of about 79% and a mean age of 60 years, ranging from 23 to 79, were recorded for the dose-escalation cohort. Partial responses were achieved by three dose-escalation patients, of whom one had hepatocellular carcinoma and two had cutaneous melanoma. Peripheral TCRbeta sequencing was intended to test whether TCR sequence diversity was altered and clonal T-cell expansion was caused by ivuxolimab. The monotherapy dose-escalation portion (N ≈ 55 patients) of the phase I ivuxolimab trial is reported in the paper. Among the approximately 50 dose-escalation patients, about 20 had hepatocellular carcinoma, roughly 15 melanoma, 9 renal cell carcinoma and 9 head and neck cancer. Patients were allowed to have had prior anti-PD-1, anti-PD-L1 or anti-CTLA-4 therapy, and around 37% of the dose-escalation patients had previously received checkpoint inhibitors.

The CDR3 has 13 amino acids, counting the end cysteine and phenylalanine. CDR3 DNA only is kept here, 39 bases in frame from base 1. The V end loses 3 bases and the J end loses 8 bases, and a stretch of 14 bases separates them. According to the germline V gene, CDR1 reads SGDLS and CDR2 reads YYNGEE. For this clone: The antigen this receptor binds is unknown. No base quality values were provided; no much bigger clone lies one nucleotide off.

To sequence the TCRbeta CDR3 region, genomic DNA was isolated from the sorted cells. The immunoSEQ Assay was used for sequencing of TCRbeta CDR3 regions. Sourced from immuneACCESS, this table was stored by TCRdb with only in-frame sequences that have V and J called. A share of the clones is absent; for the studies checked, an unresolved V gene accounts for under half, and the remainder has no known explanation. This sample gives over 55,000 clones in total; under 90% of them show up just once. Around 2.3% of the sample is in the top ten clones. Patients with autoimmune disease history or receiving systemic immunosuppression were excluded from the trial. In every dose cohort, peripheral blood was drawn for TCR sequencing at baseline, cycle 4 day 1, and cycle 7 day 1. Samples came from an open-label, multicenter, first-in-human phase I dose-escalation trial of ivuxolimab. Adults with locally advanced or metastatic melanoma, renal cell, hepatocellular, or head and neck squamous cell carcinoma were enrolled in the trial. Before TCR sequencing, CD4+ T cells and CD8+ T cells were sorted from peripheral blood as separate populations.

What the research found in general, with its limitations: After ivuxolimab, more expanded clones were found on average in CD8+ T cells than in CD4+ T cells. Which antigens the clonally expanded peripheral T cells were specific for was not determined. At doses from 0.1 to 3.0 mg/kg, clonal expansion was seen in both CD4+ and CD8+ blood T cells between baseline and week 6. In partial responders in the 0.1-3.0 mg/kg groups, normalized peripheral clonal expansion was found to be among the lowest, especially among CD8+ T cells. Low levels of normalized T-cell clonal expansion were also seen in some patients who did not respond.

The V and J segments used are TRBV9 and TRBJ1-2, with no reliable assignment of the D segment. The starting material was CD4+ or CD8+ T cells sorted from blood, obtained in a trial of the OX40 agonist ivuxolimab. This sequence originates from an adult with an advanced solid tumor such as melanoma, head and neck, liver or kidney cancer. The CDR3 sequence is CASSEGPGTGYTF. The sequence in DNA is TGTGCCAGCAGCGAAGGTCCAGGCACCGGCTACACCTTC.